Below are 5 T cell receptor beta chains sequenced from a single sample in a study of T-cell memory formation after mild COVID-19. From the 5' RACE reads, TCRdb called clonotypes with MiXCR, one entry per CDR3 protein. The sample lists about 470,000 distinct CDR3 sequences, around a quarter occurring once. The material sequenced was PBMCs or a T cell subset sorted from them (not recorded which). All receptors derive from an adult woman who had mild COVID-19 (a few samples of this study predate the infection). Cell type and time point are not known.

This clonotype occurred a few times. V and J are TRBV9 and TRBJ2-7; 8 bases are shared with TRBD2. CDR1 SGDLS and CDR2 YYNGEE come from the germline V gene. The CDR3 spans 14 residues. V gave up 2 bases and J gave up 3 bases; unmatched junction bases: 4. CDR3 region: CASSVSGDYYEQYF. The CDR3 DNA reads TGTGCCAGCAGCGTTAGCGGGGACTACTACGAGCAGTACTTC. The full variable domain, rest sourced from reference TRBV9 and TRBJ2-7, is DSGVTQTPKHLITATGQRVTLRCSPRSGDLSVYWYQQSLDQGLQFLIQYYNGEERAKGNILERFSAQQFPDLHSELNLSSLELGDSALYFCASSVSGDYYEQYFGPGTRLTVT.

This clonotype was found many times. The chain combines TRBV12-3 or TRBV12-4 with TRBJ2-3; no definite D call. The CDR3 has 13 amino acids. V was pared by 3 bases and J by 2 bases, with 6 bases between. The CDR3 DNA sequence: TGTGCCAGCAGTTTCCAGCTCACAGATACGCAGTATTTT. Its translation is CASSFQLTDTQYF.

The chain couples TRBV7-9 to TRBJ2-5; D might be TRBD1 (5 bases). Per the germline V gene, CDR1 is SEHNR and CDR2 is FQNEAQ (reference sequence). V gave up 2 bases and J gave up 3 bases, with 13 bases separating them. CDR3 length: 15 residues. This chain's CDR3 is CASSLIRTGEETQYF. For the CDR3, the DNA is TGTGCCAGCAGCTTAATCAGAACAGGTGAAGAGACCCAGTACTTC.

The CDR3 DNA reads as TGCGCCAGCAGGGCCGGGACTAGCGGGATCACCTACGAGCAGTACTTC. Its protein is CASRAGTSGITYEQYF. The chain couples TRBV5-1 to TRBJ2-7; 13 positions agree with TRBD2. The CDR3 has 16 residues. Trimming at V came to 5 bases and at J to 2 bases, leaving 7 bases not matched to a gene. CDR1 and CDR2 (germline): SGHRS, YFSETQ.

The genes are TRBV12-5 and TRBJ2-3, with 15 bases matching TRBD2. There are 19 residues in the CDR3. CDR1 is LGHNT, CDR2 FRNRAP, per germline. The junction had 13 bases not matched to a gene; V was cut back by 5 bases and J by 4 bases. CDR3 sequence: CASGHPPPGLAGGADTQYF. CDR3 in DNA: TGTGCTAGTGGTCACCCTCCGCCGGGACTAGCGGGAGGAGCAGATACGCAGTATTTT.